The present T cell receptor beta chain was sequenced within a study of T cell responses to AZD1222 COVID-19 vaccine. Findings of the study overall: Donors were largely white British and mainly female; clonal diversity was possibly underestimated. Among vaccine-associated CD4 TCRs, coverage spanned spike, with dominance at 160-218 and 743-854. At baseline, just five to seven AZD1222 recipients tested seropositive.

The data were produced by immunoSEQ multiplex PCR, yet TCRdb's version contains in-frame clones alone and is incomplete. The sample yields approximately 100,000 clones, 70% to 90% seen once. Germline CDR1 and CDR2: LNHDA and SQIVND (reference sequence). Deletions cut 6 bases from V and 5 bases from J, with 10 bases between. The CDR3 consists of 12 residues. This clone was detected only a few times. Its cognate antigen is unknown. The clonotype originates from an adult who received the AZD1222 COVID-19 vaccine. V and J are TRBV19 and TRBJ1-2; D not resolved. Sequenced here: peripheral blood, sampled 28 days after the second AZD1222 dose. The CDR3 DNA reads TGTGCCAGTAGAACGTACAGTTATGGCTACACCTTC. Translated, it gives CASRTYSYGYTF.